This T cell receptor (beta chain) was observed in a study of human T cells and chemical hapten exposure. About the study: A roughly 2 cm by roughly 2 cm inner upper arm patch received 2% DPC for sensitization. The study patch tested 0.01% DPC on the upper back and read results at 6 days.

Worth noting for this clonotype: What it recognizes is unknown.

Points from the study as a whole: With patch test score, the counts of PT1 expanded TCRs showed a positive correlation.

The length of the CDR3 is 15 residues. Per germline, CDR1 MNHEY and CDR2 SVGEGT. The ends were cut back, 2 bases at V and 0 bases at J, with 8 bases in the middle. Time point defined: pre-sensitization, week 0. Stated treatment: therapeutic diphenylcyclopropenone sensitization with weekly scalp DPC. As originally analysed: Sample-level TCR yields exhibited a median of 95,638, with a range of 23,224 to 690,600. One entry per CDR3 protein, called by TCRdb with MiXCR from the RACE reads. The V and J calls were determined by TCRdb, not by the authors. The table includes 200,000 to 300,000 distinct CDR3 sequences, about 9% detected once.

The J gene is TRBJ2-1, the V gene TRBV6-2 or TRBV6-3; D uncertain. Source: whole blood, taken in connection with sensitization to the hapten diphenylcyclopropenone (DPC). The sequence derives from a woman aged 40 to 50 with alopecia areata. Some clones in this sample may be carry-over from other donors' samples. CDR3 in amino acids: CASSYRRSSYNEQFF. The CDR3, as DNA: TGTGCCAGCAGTTACAGGCGGAGCTCCTACAATGAGCAGTTCTTC.